This entry lists 17 T cell receptor beta chains sequenced from one sample in a study of T cell repertoires in ileal Crohn's disease. This table comes from immunoSEQ multiplex PCR, and its TCRdb copy is limited to in-frame clones, with some not included. The sample lists approximately 18,000 clones; 83% were seen once. The specimen was ileal tissue. Receptor source: an adult with Crohn's disease.

CDR3 bases: TGTGCCAGCAGCTTAAACTCAGGCACCTACGAGCAGTACTTC. Protein sequence: CASSLNSGTYEQYF. The chain carries TRBV7-8 and TRBJ2-7; no definite D call. Germline CDR1 and CDR2: SGHVS and FQNEAQ. The ends were cut back, 2 bases at V and 2 bases at J, with 10 bases in the middle. This CDR3 comprises 14 residues.

This clone appeared once. The V and J genes are TRBV4-1 and TRBJ2-7; TRBD2 matches 7 bases. This CDR3 is built from 14 residues. Germline trimming cut 1 base from V and 3 bases from J; bases unmatched to any gene: 3. Germline loops: CDR1 MGHRA, CDR2 YSYEKL. CDR3 in amino acids: CASSQAPSGYEQYF. CDR3 DNA sequence: TGCGCCAGCAGCCAAGCGCCTAGCGGCTACGAGCAGTACTTC.

CDR3 bases: TGCGCCAGCAGCATTGGACAGGCGGGTTTTGGCTACACCTTC. This sequence encodes CASSIGQAGFGYTF. The rearrangement uses TRBV5-1 and TRBJ1-2, with TRBD1 identical over 7 bases. Per germline, CDR1 SGHRS and CDR2 YFSETQ. This CDR3 comprises 14 residues. The V gene end was trimmed by 4 bases and the J gene end by 7 bases; junction bases not matched to a gene: 10. Complete variable domain (other parts from reference TRBV5-1 and TRBJ1-2): KAGVTQTPRYLIKTRGQQVTLSCSPISGHRSVSWYQQTPGQGLQFLFEYFSETQRNKGNFPGRFSGRQFSNSRSEMNVSTLELGDSALYLCASSIGQAGFGYTFGSGTRLTVV.

The CDR3 spells CASSLEGGKGYTF. The CDR3 DNA sequence: TGTGCCAGCAGCTTAGAAGGGGGCAAGGGCTACACCTTC. This sequence joins TRBV11-3 and TRBJ1-2; 7 nucleotides agree with TRBD1. The ends lost 0 bases at V and 8 bases at J; junction bases unmatched: 3. The CDR3 extends over 13 amino acids. CDR1 SGHNT and CDR2 YENEEA come from the germline V gene.

In its sample, this clone was seen once. The J gene is TRBJ1-5, the V gene TRBV30; TRBD1 aligns across 8 bases. V was clipped by 5 bases and J by 9 bases; unmatched bases: 18. This CDR3 region has 16 residues. The germline V gene has CDR1 GTSNPN and CDR2 SVGIG (reference sequence). The CDR3 DNA is TGTGCCTGGGAGAGGGGGGGGCGACAGGGGTCCTTGCCCCAGCATTTT. This gives the protein CAWERGGRQGSLPQHF.

The CDR3 spells CASSPSGTAAHNQFF. The CDR3 coding sequence is TGTGCCAGCAGCCCAAGTGGTACAGCGGCGCACAACCAGTTCTTC. The chain is built from TRBV11-2 and TRBJ2-1; the D gene is possibly TRBD2 (5 bases). Germline V gene lookup returns CDR1 SGHAT and CDR2 FQNNGV. The CDR3 has 15 amino acids. The V gene lost 5 bases and the J gene lost 13 bases, with 24 bases spanning the gap.

The rearrangement joins TRBV6-5 to TRBJ2-1, with D possibly being TRBD2 (6 bases). Deletions cut 9 bases from V and 5 bases from J, with 14 bases between. This CDR3 spans 13 amino acids. CDR1 and CDR2 (germline): MNHEY, SVGAGI. CDR3 sequence reads: CASGRQRNNEQFF. The CDR3 DNA follows: TGTGCCAGTGGGAGGCAGCGGAACAATGAGCAGTTCTTC.

This clone was recorded a few times. The chain joins TRBV4-1 to TRBJ1-2; D is unresolved. Trimming took 1 base from V and 4 from J, leaving 19 bases between them. From germline, CDR1 is MGHRA and CDR2 YSYEKL. The CDR3 spans 17 residues. CDR3 sequence: CASSQVWPGGEGYGYTF. CDR3 in DNA: TGCGCCAGCAGCCAAGTGTGGCCGGGTGGGGAGGGCTATGGCTACACCTTC.

The chain recombines TRBV18 with TRBJ1-1; D is perhaps TRBD1 (5 bases). V was trimmed by 3 bases and J by 5 bases, leaving 13 bases between them. CDR3 size: 14 residues. CDR1 and CDR2 from the germline V gene are KGHSH and LQKENI. CDR3 DNA: TGTGCCAGCTCACCCGGGACTCTCGCAACTGAAGCTTTCTTT. Translation gives CASSPGTLATEAFF.

The rearrangement joins TRBV19 to TRBJ1-2, with a weak D call TRBD1 (5 bases). Germline V gene data show CDR1 as LNHDA and CDR2 as SQIVND (reference sequence). The CDR3 loop spans 15 amino acids. Trimming shortened V by 0 bases and J by 3 bases, and 11 bases separated the two germline ends. The CDR3 is CASSIDWDLDYGYTF. CDR3 sequence (DNA): TGTGCCAGTAGTATAGATTGGGACTTGGACTATGGCTACACCTTC.

This clone was found a few times. V is TRBV29-1 and J is TRBJ1-2, with D uncertain. CDR3 length equals 12 residues. V lost 4 bases and J 6 bases, leaving 12 bases between the germline ends. The germline V gene encodes CDR1 SQVTM and CDR2 ANQGSEA. The CDR3 DNA sequence: TGCAGCGTTGGGGAAAAGAGGGATGGCTACACCTTC. This encodes CSVGEKRDGYTF. The whole variable domain, remainder taken from reference TRBV29-1 and TRBJ1-2, is SAVISQKPSRDICQRGTSLTIQCQVDSQVTMMFWYRQQPGQSLTLIATANQGSEATYESGFVIDKFPISRPNLTFSTLTVSNMSPEDSSIYLCSVGEKRDGYTFGSGTRLTVV.

About this clone itself: A junction end diverges from the germline sequence, so it may reflect a read error. The chain links TRBV5-4 to TRBJ1-2, with 7 bases fitting TRBD1. Germline V gives CDR1 SGHNT, CDR2 YYREEE (reference sequence). There are 16 residues in the CDR3. This CDR3 is CASSQGGGQALYGYTF. The CDR3 coding sequence is TGCGCCAGCAGCCAGGGGGGAGGACAGGCCCTCTATGGCTACACCTTC.

This clone was recorded a few times. In DNA, the CDR3 is TGCGCCAGCAGCATAGGGGGAAACCTCGATGAAAAACTGTTTTTT. Protein sequence: CASSIGGNLDEKLFF. V usage is TRBV5-1 and J usage is TRBJ1-4; D perhaps matches TRBD1 (6 bases). V lost 4 bases, J lost 6 bases, and 16 bases lay in between. The CDR3 totals 15 residues. The germline gives CDR1 SGHRS, CDR2 YFSETQ.

CDR3 sequence: CASSQDAGNFETQYF. The CDR3 DNA is TGTGCCAGCAGCCAAGATGCCGGGAACTTCGAGACCCAGTACTTC. This rearrangement joins TRBV4-2 to TRBJ2-5; maybe TRBD2 (5 bases). The ends were cut back, 0 bases at V and 5 bases at J, with 13 bases in the middle. Germline V gene lookup returns CDR1 LGHNA and CDR2 YNFKEQ. The CDR3 spans 15 residues.

With regard to this clone: The conserved closing phenylalanine or tryptophan is absent in this CDR3, likely reflecting a read error. The gene calls are TRBV7-9 and TRBJ1-1; 8 bases agree with TRBD1. This CDR3 is built from 14 residues. CDR1 is SEHNR and CDR2 is FQNEAQ in the germline V gene (reference sequence). The J segment lost 3 bases and the V segment lost 4 bases, leaving 4 bases of the junction unmatched. The CDR3: CASSSQGADTEAFL. CDR3 nucleotide sequence: TGTGCCAGCAGCTCCCAGGGGGCGGACACTGAAGCTTTCCTT.

There are a few counts of this clone. This sequence joins TRBV7-9 and TRBJ1-1, with 11 positions matching TRBD1. This CDR3 region has 14 residues. Germline V gene lookup returns CDR1 SEHNR and CDR2 FQNEAQ (reference sequence). V lost 10 bases, J lost 4 bases, and 8 bases stayed unmatched. The CDR3 spells CATRTGGQFTEAFF. CDR3 sequence (DNA): TGTGCCACCCGGACAGGGGGCCAGTTCACTGAAGCTTTCTTT.

The J gene is TRBJ1-5, the V gene TRBV27; TRBD1 agrees at 8 bases. This CDR3 has 19 amino acids. Germline loops: CDR1 MNHEY, CDR2 SMNVEV (reference sequence). After removal of 5 bases from V and 7 bases from J, the junction contained 22 bases not matched to a gene. This CDR3 is CASSPLGTQGAPFWQPQHF. The CDR3 nucleotides are TGTGCCAGCAGTCCGTTAGGGACGCAGGGGGCCCCCTTTTGGCAGCCCCAGCATTTT.